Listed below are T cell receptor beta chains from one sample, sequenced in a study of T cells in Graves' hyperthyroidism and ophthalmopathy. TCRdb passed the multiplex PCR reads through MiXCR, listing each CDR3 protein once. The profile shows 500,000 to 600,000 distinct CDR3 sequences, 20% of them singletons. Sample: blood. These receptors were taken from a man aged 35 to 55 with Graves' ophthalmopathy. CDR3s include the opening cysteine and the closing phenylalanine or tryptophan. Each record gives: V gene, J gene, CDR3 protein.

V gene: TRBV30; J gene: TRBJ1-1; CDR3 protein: CAWRAVGGRTEAFF
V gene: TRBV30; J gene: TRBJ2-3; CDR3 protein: CAWSVRTTRDTQYF
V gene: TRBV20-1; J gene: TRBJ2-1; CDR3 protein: CSARERGSGRAGHEQFF
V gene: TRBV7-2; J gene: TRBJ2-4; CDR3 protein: CASSRTPFNNIQYF
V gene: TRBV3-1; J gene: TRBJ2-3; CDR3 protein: CASSQDPQTDTQYF
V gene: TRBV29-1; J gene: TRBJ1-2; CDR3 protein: CTTQGTYGYTF
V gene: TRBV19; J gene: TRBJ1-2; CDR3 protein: CASSIGGGYDYGYTF
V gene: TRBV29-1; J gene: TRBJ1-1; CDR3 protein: CSGDRGSEAFF
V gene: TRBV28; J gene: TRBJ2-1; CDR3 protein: CASTQLISPYNEQFF
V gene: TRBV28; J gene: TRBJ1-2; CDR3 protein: CASSLWQGARGHGYTF
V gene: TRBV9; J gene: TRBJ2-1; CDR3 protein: CASSAGLTGGGYNEQFF
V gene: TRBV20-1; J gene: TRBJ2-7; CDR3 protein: CSATGLAGINEQYF
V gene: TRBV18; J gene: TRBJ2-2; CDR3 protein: CASQQGTGELFF